The next 14 T cell receptor beta chains were all read from a single sample in a study of cytomegalovirus exposure and HLA in healthy donors. Amplification used 60 Vbeta primers and 13 Jbeta primers. Some clones are missing from TCRdb's copy, which holds only in-frame ones; the method was immunoSEQ multiplex PCR. The sample shows some 180,000 clones, roughly 85% of them seen only once. What was sequenced was PBMCs. The receptors were sampled from a woman in her thirties in good health and CMV-seropositive.

The genes are TRBV5-4 and TRBJ2-7, with 7 bases aligning to TRBD1. The germline V gene has CDR1 SGHNT and CDR2 YYREEE (reference sequence). The CDR3 length is 14 residues. After removal of 4 bases from V and 4 bases from J, the junction contained 8 bases not matched to a gene. The CDR3 loop reads CASSKQQGTYEQYF. In nucleotides, the CDR3 is TGTGCCAGCAGCAAACAACAGGGGACATACGAGCAGTACTTC. The full variable domain, completed using reference TRBV5-4 and TRBJ2-7, is ETGVTQSPTHLIKTRGQQVTLRCSSQSGHNTVSWYQQALGQGPQFIFQYYREEENGRGNFPPRFSGLQFPNYSSELNVNALELDDSALYLCASSKQQGTYEQYFGPGTRLTVT.

The chain carries TRBV7-9 and TRBJ1-1, with 9 bases fitting TRBD1. V gave up 5 bases and J gave up 5 bases; unmatched junction bases: 6. Germline V gene sequence: CDR1 SEHNR, CDR2 FQNEAQ (reference sequence). The CDR3 length is 14 residues. CDR3 in amino acids: CASSVDRGSTEAFF. CDR3 sequence (DNA): TGTGCCAGCAGCGTGGACAGGGGAAGTACTGAAGCTTTCTTT.

The chain links TRBV13 to TRBJ2-1; D not resolved. V was clipped by 0 bases and J by 3 bases, with 6 bases between them. Germline-derived CDR1 and CDR2 are PRHDT and FYEKMQ (reference sequence). The CDR3 is 14 residues long. The CDR3 coding sequence is TGTGCCAGCAGCTTAGGCGCAGGCTACAATGAGCAGTTCTTC. The encoded protein is CASSLGAGYNEQFF. The full variable domain, its missing parts supplied by reference TRBV13 and TRBJ2-1, is AAGVIQSPRHLIKEKRETATLKCYPIPRHDTVYWYQQGPGQDPQFLISFYEKMQSDKGSIPDRFSAQQFSDYHSELNMSSLELGDSALYFCASSLGAGYNEQFFGPGTRLTVL.

The chain carries TRBV6-4 and TRBJ2-1; perhaps TRBD2 as D (5 bases). Germline V gene data show CDR1 as MRHNA and CDR2 as SNTAGT. V was pared by 3 bases and J by 8 bases, with 17 bases between. CDR3 length: 15 amino acids. DNA of the CDR3: TGTGCCAGCAGTGAAGCGGTGGAGGAAGGATATGAGCAGTTCTTC. Translation: CASSEAVEEGYEQFF.

The rearrangement uses TRBV10-3 and TRBJ2-1, with 10 bases identical to TRBD2. From germline, CDR1 is ENHRY and CDR2 SYGVKD. This CDR3 comprises 17 residues. J gave up 3 bases and V 3 bases, and 8 bases lay outside the gene matches. The CDR3 region is CAISEILAGSLYNEQFF. CDR3 in DNA: TGTGCCATCAGTGAAATACTAGCGGGAAGTCTCTACAATGAGCAGTTCTTC.

This clone has only a few counts. The chain joins TRBV4-1 to TRBJ2-5; perhaps TRBD1 as D (6 bases). CDR3 length: 14 amino acids. CDR1 and CDR2 (germline): MGHRA, YSYEKL. V lost 4 bases and J 10 bases, leaving 19 bases between the germline ends. The CDR3 nucleotides read TGCGCCAGCAGCCCCGGACAGCCCTTAGGGTACCAGTACTTC. Translated: CASSPGQPLGYQYF.

This clone was seen only once. The rearrangement uses TRBV5-5 and TRBJ2-2; maybe TRBD1 (6 bases). CDR3 length: 16 amino acids. Germline values: CDR1 SGHKS, CDR2 YYEKEE (reference sequence). V was clipped by 0 bases and J by 10 bases, with 19 bases between them. In nucleotides, the CDR3 is TGTGCCAGCAGCTTGGAGGCAGGGGATATCAAAGCGGAGCTGTTTTTT. It specifies CASSLEAGDIKAELFF.

The V and J genes are TRBV6-1 and TRBJ2-3, with D unresolved. CDR1 MNHNS and CDR2 SASEGT come from the germline V gene. Trimming cost V 7 bases and J 3 bases, with 14 bases left between them. This CDR3 is built from 14 residues. Written as DNA, the CDR3 is TGTGCCAGCACGACGCTACAGAGTACAGATACGCAGTATTTT. Its translation: CASTTLQSTDTQYF.

This clone came up a few times. The CDR3 reads CASSQDGNQPQHF. CDR3 nucleotides: TGCGCCAGCAGCCAAGACGGTAATCAGCCCCAGCATTTT. The gene calls are TRBV4-3 and TRBJ1-5; D gene unclear. Trimming removed 0 bases at V and 4 bases at J, with 4 bases between. Germline CDR1 reads LGHNA; CDR2 reads YSLEER. This CDR3 has 13 residues.

CDR3 nucleotides: TGTGCCAGCAGCTATAACCGGGACAGGAACCTTGAGCAGTACTTC. This encodes CASSYNRDRNLEQYF. This chain links TRBV7-8 with TRBJ2-7, with TRBD1 matching over 8 bases. This CDR3 has 15 residues. Germline V CDR1 and CDR2: SGHVS, FQNEAQ. With V trimmed by 4 bases and J by 7 bases, 12 bases remained unmatched.

The V and J genes are TRBV30 and TRBJ1-4; D call uncertain. The CDR3 is 13 residues long. Trimming took 1 base from V and 8 from J, leaving 11 bases between them. Per germline, CDR1 GTSNPN and CDR2 SVGIG (reference sequence). CDR3 amino acids: CAWSGRVGEKLFF. The CDR3 nucleotides read TGTGCCTGGAGTGGGCGGGTCGGCGAAAAACTGTTTTTT. The full variable domain, rest sourced from reference TRBV30 and TRBJ1-4, is SQTIHQWPATLVQPVGSPLSLECTVEGTSNPNLYWYRQAAGRGLQLLFYSVGIGQISSEVPQNLSASRPQDRQFILSSKKLLLSDSGFYLCAWSGRVGEKLFFGSGTQLSVL.

The chain links TRBV4-1 to TRBJ2-1; tentatively, D is TRBD2 (6 bases). With 5 bases removed from V and 6 bases from J, the gap between germline ends came to 8 bases. Germline V gene lookup returns CDR1 MGHRA and CDR2 YSYEKL. The CDR3 has 12 residues. The CDR3 DNA follows: TGCGCCAGCAGCTCCGGGGGCAATGAGCAGTTCTTC. Protein: CASSSGGNEQFF.

The rearrangement links TRBV29-1 to TRBJ2-1, with 9 bases lining up with TRBD2. CDR3 length: 16 residues. Germline V gene sequence: CDR1 SQVTM, CDR2 ANQGSEA. J was trimmed by 9 bases and V by 3 bases; bases with no gene match: 15. CDR3 loop: CSVDHLAGVGNGEQFF. The CDR3, as DNA: TGCAGCGTTGACCACTTAGCGGGAGTTGGGAACGGTGAGCAGTTCTTC.

V is TRBV5-1 and J is TRBJ1-5, with 7 bases fitting TRBD1. V gave up 4 bases and J gave up 4 bases; unmatched junction bases: 8. The CDR3 covers 15 residues. Looked up from germline, CDR1 is SGHRS and CDR2 is YFSETQ. The CDR3 reads CASSATTGANQPQHF. CDR3 bases: TGCGCCAGCAGCGCGACTACAGGGGCAAATCAGCCCCAGCATTTT.